The present T cell receptor beta chain was sequenced within a study of blood T cell repertoires in COVID-19. Study background: The United States, Italy and Spain provided the acute and convalescent COVID-19 samples.

Cohorts were assigned according to the clinical history that participants reported. Assay used: immunoSEQ multiplex PCR; TCRdb lists only in-frame clones, some missing. The data contain more than 250,000 clones, around 90% of them singletons. Trimming cost V 4 bases and J 5 bases, with 9 bases left between them. This CDR3 is 13 amino acids long. Per the germline V gene, CDR1 is SGHAT and CDR2 is FQDESV (reference sequence). The sequencing sample was made of PBMCs or T cells enriched from blood (not recorded which). The gene calls are TRBV11-1 and TRBJ1-5; weak D call: TRBD1 (5 bases). This TCR was recovered from a woman in her twenties or thirties who had recovered from COVID-19. The CDR3 reads CASSSRRDQPQHF. The CDR3 nucleotides read TGTGCCAGCAGCTCTCGCAGGGATCAGCCCCAGCATTTT.